This TCR beta chain emerged from a study of CD8 T cells in ankylosing spondylitis. The study's findings and limits: The authors reported significant enrichment of disease-linked clones in matched ankylosing spondylitis synovial fluid. Some motif variants were previously reported in reactive arthritis synovial fluid and blood. Seemingly characteristic of ankylosing spondylitis blood was a TCR beta motif consisting of about 8 highly homologous variants.

Note on this clonotype: The antigen is undetermined.

Preparation of TCR beta libraries was done by quantitative 5'-RACE with molecular barcodes. Each CDR3 protein gets one entry after TCRdb re-called the 5' RACE reads with MiXCR. The sample includes approximately 400,000 distinct CDR3 sequences, 25% to 30% seen only once; the top ten take 0.89%. The CDR3 totals 20 residues. CDR1 is ENHRY and CDR2 is SYGVKD in the germline V gene. J lost 0 bases, V lost 0 bases, and 9 bases had no gene match. This receptor was obtained from a male donor with ankylosing spondylitis. The chain combines TRBV10-3 with TRBJ2-1, with TRBD2 matching 12 bases. The sequenced sample was blood, either unsorted or a sorted T cell fraction (not recorded which). The CDR3 DNA reads TGTGCCATCAGTGAGTCCCAAACTAGCGGGAGGCCGAGCTCCTACAATGAGCAGTTCTTC. It encodes CAISESQTSGRPSSYNEQFF.